A selection of T cell receptor beta chains follows, all from one sample in a study of blood T cells in healthy people across ages. One entry per CDR3 protein results from TCRdb running MiXCR on the 5' RACE reads. The sample contains around 1,100,000 distinct CDR3 sequences, more than 30% of which appear only once. Material: blood. These receptors were taken from a man aged 18 to 29 in good health. CDR3s include the opening cysteine and the closing phenylalanine or tryptophan. Clone size is given for some rows only: seen once, a few or many times, or a class if the clone is expanded.

abundance: few; v_gene: TRBV20-1; CDR3aa: CSARDLGGFNQPQHF
abundance: -; v_gene: TRBV30; CDR3aa: CAWSVAGTGFGYTF
abundance: -; v_gene: TRBV3-1; CDR3aa: CASRPTGTRNTIYF
abundance: -; v_gene: TRBV20-1; CDR3aa: CSAPSLAGGNYNEQYF
abundance: -; v_gene: TRBV5-1; CDR3aa: CASSLNQGRKAEAFF
abundance: many; v_gene: TRBV29-1; CDR3aa: CSVTSGGYPRDTQYF
abundance: -; v_gene: TRBV10-3; CDR3aa: CATAPELRSNQPQHF
abundance: -; v_gene: TRBV9; CDR3aa: CASSVATGEPYEQYF
abundance: many; v_gene: TRBV9; CDR3aa: CASSVGQGTEAFF
abundance: -; v_gene: TRBV5-1; CDR3aa: CASSWSMQTGELFF
abundance: -; v_gene: TRBV20-1; CDR3aa: CSTLQGLAPGNEQFF
abundance: -; v_gene: TRBV7-2; CDR3aa: CASSGDRGGYNEQYF
abundance: -; v_gene: TRBV5-1; CDR3aa: CASTLNPVGTNEKLFF
abundance: few; v_gene: TRBV25-1; CDR3aa: CASTGNLYGYTF
abundance: -; v_gene: TRBV11-2; CDR3aa: CASSFTGYQETQYF
abundance: -; v_gene: TRBV6-5; CDR3aa: CASSYSRSRTEAFF
abundance: -; v_gene: TRBV5-1; CDR3aa: CASTPPREFNNEQYF
abundance: -; v_gene: TRBV10-3; CDR3aa: CAITPGEPRDTQYF
abundance: few; v_gene: TRBV7-2; CDR3aa: CASSLVTSGAGRFF
abundance: few; v_gene: TRBV7-9; CDR3aa: CASRSPDRGEKLFF
abundance: few; v_gene: TRBV20-1; CDR3aa: CSARSAGGNQPQHF
abundance: -; v_gene: TRBV20-1; CDR3aa: CSARVWGNKQFF
abundance: -; v_gene: TRBV20-1; CDR3aa: CSARDWGVGQRTQYF
abundance: few; v_gene: TRBV3-1; CDR3aa: CASSSLGTPQHF
abundance: -; v_gene: TRBV20-1; CDR3aa: CSASTSGLAQETQYF
abundance: -; v_gene: TRBV29-1; CDR3aa: CSASWGLYGYTF
abundance: few; v_gene: TRBV14; CDR3aa: CASSQGLWGRPPQSNTEAFF
abundance: -; v_gene: TRBV29-1; CDR3aa: CSVEGTVSGYTF
abundance: -; v_gene: TRBV5-1; CDR3aa: CASSFLTDVSGANVLTF
abundance: many; v_gene: TRBV10-3; CDR3aa: CAINSGQLTDTQYF
abundance: few; v_gene: TRBV12-3/TRBV12-4; CDR3aa: CASSLEGPNTEAFF
abundance: -; v_gene: TRBV3-1; CDR3aa: CASSQATGGNNEQFF
abundance: few; v_gene: TRBV28; CDR3aa: CASSSPGQGETQYF